The T cell receptor (beta chain) under discussion was sequenced for a study of cytomegalovirus exposure and HLA in healthy donors (dated by TCRdb to about 2017). As for the study more broadly: According to a later analysis, one platform produced both the 120 validation repertoires and the roughly 650 repertoires of the first cohort. The study aimed to test whether signatures of past pathogen exposure could be identified by cataloging public T cell receptors. To predict cytomegalovirus infection status, the study brought together high-throughput TCR immunosequencing, statistical association of individual TCRs with disease status, and machine learning. Along with the approximately 650-subject first cohort, a separate validation cohort of over a hundred different subjects was used.

About this clone itself: Its antigen specificity is not known. No base quality information exists; no much larger clone differs at one position.

The donors belonged to the validation cohort of around 110 subjects, which was separate from the approximately 700-subject first cohort. Libraries were constructed by the immunoSEQ multiplex PCR assay. On the study's bioinformatics: A statistical classification framework was built for diagnosing cytomegalovirus status from the catalog of TCR beta chain sequences. The immuneACCESS repertoire file appears here via TCRdb, limited to in-frame rearrangements. These files lack a portion of the clones; in checked studies, under half of the deficit traces to unresolved V genes, and the cause of the others is not known. The V and J calls and the clone size are those of that table, but D and trimming were determined from the DNA. This sample comprises hundreds of thousands of clones, roughly 88% of them detected only once. Jointly, the top ten make up under 0.9% of the sample. Broader findings and caveats from the paper: In a later analysis, TCRs clustered in the first cohort were found to also tend to co-occur in the 100 to 150 validation repertoires, with approximately 94% of cluster scores above 0. It was suggested by the authors that the approach could potentially be generalized to other disease states and immunological phenotypes. All 130 or so repertoires were used to score co-occurrence in the validation cohort in a later analysis, because that analysis had no HLA typing for the cohort. While some public TCRs were present in many individuals, most TCR sequences turned up only very rarely across donors. The study gave a list of 150 to 200 TCR beta chains associated with cytomegalovirus. Three of the identified cytomegalovirus-associated TCR beta chains were confirmed in vitro to be specific for cytomegalovirus antigens. The classifier was reported to diagnose cytomegalovirus status with high specificity and sensitivity in both the original cohort and the validation cohort.

The source of this sequence is a young woman in good health and CMV-seronegative. Sequenced material: PBMCs.

The CDR3 here reads CASSFRSSVNTGELFF. The DNA sequence is TGTGCCAGCAGCTTCCGGAGTAGCGTGAACACCGGGGAGCTGTTTTTT. The sequence is built from TRBV5-8 and TRBJ2-2; TRBD2 is a weak D gene call, 5 bases matching. CDR1 SGHTS and CDR2 YDEGEE were looked up in the germline V gene. Taken from cysteine to phenylalanine, the CDR3 has 16 residues. Only the CDR3 portion is preserved as DNA: 48 bases, with reading frame beginning at the first base. V is pared back by 2 bases and J by 1 base, with 12 bases lying between the germline termini.